What follows describes a single T cell receptor (beta chain). This specimen belongs to a study of cytomegalovirus exposure and HLA in healthy donors. TCRdb keeps only in-frame clones here, not all; method: immunoSEQ multiplex PCR. Seen here are about 150,000 clones, 85% to 90% observed once, and the top ten hold around 3.4%. The CDR3 is 13 residues long. Trimming cost V 8 bases and J 6 bases; bases outside gene matches: 7. CDR1 is ENHRY, CDR2 SYGVKD, per germline. The source is a woman younger than 35 in good health and CMV-seropositive. Sequenced input: PBMCs. The chain uses TRBV10-3 and TRBJ2-3; 8 bases map to TRBD2. Written as DNA, the CDR3 is TGTGCCATCGGTAGCGGGACCCCCGATACGCAGTATTTT. It specifies CAIGSGTPDTQYF.